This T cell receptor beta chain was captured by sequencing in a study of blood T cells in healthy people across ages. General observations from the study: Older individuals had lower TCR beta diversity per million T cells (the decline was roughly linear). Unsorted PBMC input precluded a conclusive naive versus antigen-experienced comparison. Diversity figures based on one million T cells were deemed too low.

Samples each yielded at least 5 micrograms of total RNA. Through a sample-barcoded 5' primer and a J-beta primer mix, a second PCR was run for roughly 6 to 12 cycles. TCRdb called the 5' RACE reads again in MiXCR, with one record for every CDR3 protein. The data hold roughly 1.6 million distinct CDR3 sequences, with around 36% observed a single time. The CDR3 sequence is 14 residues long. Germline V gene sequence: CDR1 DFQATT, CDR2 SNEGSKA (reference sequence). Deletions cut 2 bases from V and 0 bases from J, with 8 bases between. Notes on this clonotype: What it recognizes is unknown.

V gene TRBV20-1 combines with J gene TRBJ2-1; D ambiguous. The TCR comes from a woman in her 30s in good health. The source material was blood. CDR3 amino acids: CSARSPGSYNEQFF. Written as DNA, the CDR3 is TGCAGTGCTAGAAGCCCCGGCTCCTACAATGAGCAGTTCTTC.